This TCR beta chain was recovered during a study of shared clonotypes between healthy human individuals. Unsorted PBMC DNA was run through sequencing on ten immunoSEQ deep assay plates. The table came from immunoSEQ multiplex PCR; TCRdb's copy has only in-frame clones and leaves some out. The sample includes roughly 510,000 clones, around 79% of them seen just once. V lost 5 bases and J 8 bases, leaving 19 bases between the germline ends. This CDR3 has 15 residues. Germline V lookup: CDR1 SGHTA, CDR2 FQGNSA. The J gene is TRBJ2-1, the V gene TRBV7-2, with D possibly being TRBD1 (6 bases). This sequence originates from a woman in her thirties or forties in good health. Some clones in this sample may be carry-over from other donors' samples. The sample comprised PBMCs. The CDR3 region has the DNA TGTGCCAGCAGCATATACGGCCACAAGGGGGATGAGCAGTTCTTC. Translating it yields CASSIYGHKGDEQFF. Drawing the rest from reference TRBV7-2 and TRBJ2-1, the complete variable domain is GAGVSQSPSNKVTEKGKDVELRCDPISGHTALYWYRQSLGQGLEFLIYFQGNSAPDKSGLPSDRFSAERTGGSVSTLTIQRTQQEDSAVYLCASSIYGHKGDEQFFGPGTRLTVL.